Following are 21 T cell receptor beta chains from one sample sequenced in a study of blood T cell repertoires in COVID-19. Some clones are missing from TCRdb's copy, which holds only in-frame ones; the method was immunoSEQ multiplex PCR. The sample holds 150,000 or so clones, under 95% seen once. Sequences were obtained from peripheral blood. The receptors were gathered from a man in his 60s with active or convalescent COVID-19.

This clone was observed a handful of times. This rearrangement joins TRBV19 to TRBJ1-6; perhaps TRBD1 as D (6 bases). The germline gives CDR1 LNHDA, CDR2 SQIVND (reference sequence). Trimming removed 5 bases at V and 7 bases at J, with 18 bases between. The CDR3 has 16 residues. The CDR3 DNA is TGTGCCAGTAGTTCCGGGGATTGGGGACAAAATTCACCCCTCCACTTT. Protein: CASSSGDWGQNSPLHF.

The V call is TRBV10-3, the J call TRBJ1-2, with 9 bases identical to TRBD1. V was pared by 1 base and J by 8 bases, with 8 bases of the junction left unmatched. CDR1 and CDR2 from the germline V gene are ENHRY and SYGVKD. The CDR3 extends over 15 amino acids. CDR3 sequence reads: CAISELTGTGKGYTF. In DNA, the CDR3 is TGTGCCATCAGTGAGTTAACGGGGACAGGGAAAGGCTACACCTTC.

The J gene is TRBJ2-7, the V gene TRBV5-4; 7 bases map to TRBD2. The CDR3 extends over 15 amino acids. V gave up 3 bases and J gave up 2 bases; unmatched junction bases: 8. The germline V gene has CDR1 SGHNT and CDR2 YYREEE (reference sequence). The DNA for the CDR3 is TGTGCCAGCAGCTCCCGGGAGGCGGTGACCTACGAGCAGTACTTC. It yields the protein CASSSREAVTYEQYF.

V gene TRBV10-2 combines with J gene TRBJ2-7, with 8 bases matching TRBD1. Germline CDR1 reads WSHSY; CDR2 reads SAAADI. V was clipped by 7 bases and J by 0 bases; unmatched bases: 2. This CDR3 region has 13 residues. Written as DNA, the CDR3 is TGCGCCAGCAATACAGGGGGCTCCTACGAGCAGTACTTC. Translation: CASNTGGSYEQYF.

The CDR3 region is CASSLTSPGELFF. The CDR3 DNA is TGTGCCAGCAGCCTCACTTCCCCCGGGGAGCTGTTTTTT. The rearrangement links TRBV6-1 to TRBJ2-2; D gene ambiguous. Trimming cost V 6 bases and J 6 bases, with 11 bases left between them. Looked up from germline, CDR1 is MNHNS and CDR2 is SASEGT. This CDR3 is 13 amino acids long.

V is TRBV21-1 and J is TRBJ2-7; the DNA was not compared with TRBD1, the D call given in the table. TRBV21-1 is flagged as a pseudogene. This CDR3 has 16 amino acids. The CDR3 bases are TGTGCCAGCAGCAAAGCAAGGACAGGGAAAGCCTACGAGCAGTACTTC. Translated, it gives CASSKARTGKAYEQYF.

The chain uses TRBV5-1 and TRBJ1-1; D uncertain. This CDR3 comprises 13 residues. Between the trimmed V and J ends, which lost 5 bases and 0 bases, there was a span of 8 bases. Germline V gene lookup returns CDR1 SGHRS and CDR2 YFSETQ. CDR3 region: CASRVLLNTEAFF. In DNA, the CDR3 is TGCGCCAGCAGGGTTCTACTGAACACTGAAGCTTTCTTT.

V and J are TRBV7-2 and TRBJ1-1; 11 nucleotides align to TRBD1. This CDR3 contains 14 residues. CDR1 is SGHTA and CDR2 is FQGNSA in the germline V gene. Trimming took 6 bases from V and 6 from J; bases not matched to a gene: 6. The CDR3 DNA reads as TGTGCCAGCAGTTCGAGGACAGGGGGCTCTGAAGCTTTCTTT. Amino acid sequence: CASSSRTGGSEAFF.

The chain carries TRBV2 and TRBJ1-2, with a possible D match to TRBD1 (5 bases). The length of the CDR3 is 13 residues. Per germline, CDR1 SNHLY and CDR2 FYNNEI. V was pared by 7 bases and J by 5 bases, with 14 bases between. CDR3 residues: CASKAGPKYGYTF. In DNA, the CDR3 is TGTGCCAGCAAAGCGGGACCGAAATATGGCTACACCTTC.

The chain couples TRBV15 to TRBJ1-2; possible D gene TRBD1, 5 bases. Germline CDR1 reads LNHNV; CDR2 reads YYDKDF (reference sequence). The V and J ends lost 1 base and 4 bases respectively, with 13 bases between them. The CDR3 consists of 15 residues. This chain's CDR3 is CATSRVVGQGYGYTF. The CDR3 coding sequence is TGTGCCACCAGCAGAGTTGTGGGGCAGGGCTATGGCTACACCTTC.

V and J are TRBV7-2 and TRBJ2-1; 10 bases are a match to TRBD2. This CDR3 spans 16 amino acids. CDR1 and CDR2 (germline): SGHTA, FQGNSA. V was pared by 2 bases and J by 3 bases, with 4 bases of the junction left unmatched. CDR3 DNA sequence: TGTGCCAGCAGCTTATCAGCGGGGGGGCGCTACAATGAGCAGTTCTTC. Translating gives CASSLSAGGRYNEQFF. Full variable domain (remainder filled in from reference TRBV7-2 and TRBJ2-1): GAGVSQSPSNKVTEKGKDVELRCDPISGHTALYWYRQSLGQGLEFLIYFQGNSAPDKSGLPSDRFSAERTGGSVSTLTIQRTQQEDSAVYLCASSLSAGGRYNEQFFGPGTRLTVL.

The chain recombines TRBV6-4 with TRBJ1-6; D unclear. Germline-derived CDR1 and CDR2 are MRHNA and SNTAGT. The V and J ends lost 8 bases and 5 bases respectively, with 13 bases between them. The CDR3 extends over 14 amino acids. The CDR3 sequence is CASAQERNNSPLHF. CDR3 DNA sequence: TGTGCCAGCGCCCAAGAGAGGAATAATTCACCCCTCCACTTT.

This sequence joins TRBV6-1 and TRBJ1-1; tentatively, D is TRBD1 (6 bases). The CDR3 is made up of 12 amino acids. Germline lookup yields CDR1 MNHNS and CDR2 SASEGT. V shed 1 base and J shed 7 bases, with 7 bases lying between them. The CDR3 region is CASSEGDNEAFF. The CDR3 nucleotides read TGTGCCAGCAGTGAAGGGGACAATGAAGCTTTCTTT.

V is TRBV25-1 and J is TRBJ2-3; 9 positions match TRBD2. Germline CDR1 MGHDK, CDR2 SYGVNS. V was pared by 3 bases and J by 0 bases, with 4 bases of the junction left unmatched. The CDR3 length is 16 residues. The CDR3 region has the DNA TGTGCCAGCAGTGACCTAGCGGGGACCAGCACAGATACGCAGTATTTT. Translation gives CASSDLAGTSTDTQYF. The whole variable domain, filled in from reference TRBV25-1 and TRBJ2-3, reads EADIYQTPRYLVIGTGKKITLECSQTMGHDKMYWYQQDPGMELHLIHYSYGVNSTEKGDLSSESTVSRIRTEHFPLTLESARPSHTSQYLCASSDLAGTSTDTQYFGPGTRLTVL.

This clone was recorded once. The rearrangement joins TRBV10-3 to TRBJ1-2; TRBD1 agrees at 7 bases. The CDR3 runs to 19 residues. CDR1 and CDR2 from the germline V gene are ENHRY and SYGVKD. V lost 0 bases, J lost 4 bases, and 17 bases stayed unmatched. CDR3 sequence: CAISESIWDRNPRSYGYTF. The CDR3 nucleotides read TGTGCCATCAGTGAGTCGATTTGGGACAGAAACCCGAGGAGCTATGGCTACACCTTC.

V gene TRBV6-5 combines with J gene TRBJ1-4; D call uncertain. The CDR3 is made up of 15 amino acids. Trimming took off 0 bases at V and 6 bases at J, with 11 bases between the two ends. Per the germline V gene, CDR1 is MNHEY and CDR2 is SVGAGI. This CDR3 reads CASSYSRWEDEKLFF. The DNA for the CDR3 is TGTGCCAGCAGTTACTCTCGGTGGGAGGATGAAAAACTGTTTTTT.

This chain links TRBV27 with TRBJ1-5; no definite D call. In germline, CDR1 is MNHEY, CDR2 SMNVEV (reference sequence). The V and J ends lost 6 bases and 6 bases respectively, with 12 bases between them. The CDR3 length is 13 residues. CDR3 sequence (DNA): TGTGCCAGCAGCCTCTGGGGAGTTCAGCCCCAGCATTTT. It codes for CASSLWGVQPQHF.

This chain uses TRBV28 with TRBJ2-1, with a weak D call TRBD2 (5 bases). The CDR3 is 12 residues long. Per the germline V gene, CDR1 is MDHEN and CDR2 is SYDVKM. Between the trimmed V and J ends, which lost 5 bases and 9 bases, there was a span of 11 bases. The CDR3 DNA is TGTGCCAGCAGTCAACAAGAGGGTGAGCAGTTCTTC. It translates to CASSQQEGEQFF.

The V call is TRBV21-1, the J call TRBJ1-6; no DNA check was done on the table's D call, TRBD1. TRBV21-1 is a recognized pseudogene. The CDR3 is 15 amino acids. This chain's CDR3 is CASSKGRAYNSPLHF. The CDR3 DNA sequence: TGTGCCAGCAGCAAGGGCAGGGCCTATAATTCACCCCTCCACTTT.

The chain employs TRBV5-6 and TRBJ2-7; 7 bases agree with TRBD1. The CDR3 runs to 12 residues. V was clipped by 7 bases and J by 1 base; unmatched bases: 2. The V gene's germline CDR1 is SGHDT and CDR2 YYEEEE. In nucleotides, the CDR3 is TGTGCCAGCCGGGACAGTTCCTACGAGCAGTACTTC. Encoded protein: CASRDSSYEQYF.

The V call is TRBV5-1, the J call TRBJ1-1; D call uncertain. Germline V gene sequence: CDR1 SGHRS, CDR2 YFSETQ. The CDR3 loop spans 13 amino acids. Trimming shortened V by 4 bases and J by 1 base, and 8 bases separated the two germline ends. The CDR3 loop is CASSPGWNTEAFF. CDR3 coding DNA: TGCGCCAGCAGCCCGGGATGGAACACTGAAGCTTTCTTT.